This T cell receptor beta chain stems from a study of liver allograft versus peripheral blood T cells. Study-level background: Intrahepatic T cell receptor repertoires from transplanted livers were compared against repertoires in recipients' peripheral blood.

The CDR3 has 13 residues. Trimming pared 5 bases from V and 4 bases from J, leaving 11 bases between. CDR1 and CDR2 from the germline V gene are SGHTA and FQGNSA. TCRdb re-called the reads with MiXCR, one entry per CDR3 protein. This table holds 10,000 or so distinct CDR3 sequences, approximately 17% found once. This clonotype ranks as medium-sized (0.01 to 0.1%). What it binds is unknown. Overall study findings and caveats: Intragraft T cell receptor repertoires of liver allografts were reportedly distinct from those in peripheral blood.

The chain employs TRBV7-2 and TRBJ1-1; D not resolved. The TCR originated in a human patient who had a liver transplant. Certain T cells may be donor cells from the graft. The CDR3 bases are TGTGCCAGCAGCCGGGATACACCCACTGAAGCTTTCTTT. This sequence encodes CASSRDTPTEAFF.